This T cell receptor (beta chain) appears in the sequencing data of a study of a mutant IDH1 vaccine in newly diagnosed glioma (dated by TCRdb to the early 2020s). Background for the entire study: Vaccination started 4-6 weeks after radiotherapy alone, or was given together with temozolomide cycles in the groups whose treatment included chemotherapy. Peripheral blood was drawn at six visits: V03 (baseline), V05, V07, V10, V12 and V13. The 32 treated patients were 62.5% male and approximately 40% female, with a mean age of around 40 years. Visit V12 was the week-35 safety follow-up and visit V13 was the week-47 end of study. Longitudinal TCRB deep sequencing was done for 25 treated patients, wherever samples were available for exploratory analyses. Prior to enrollment, standard therapy consisting of radiotherapy alone, temozolomide alone, or radiochemotherapy with temozolomide had been administered to patients, with the combination being received by most patients. The paper as a whole reports these results and caveats: The authors stated that sample limitations prevented analyses of patient blood samples from being reproduced. PBMC samples for TCRB deep sequencing were selected based on availability. Immune responses induced by the vaccine were seen in approximately 92% of patients across multiple MHC alleles. Changes in the top peripheral T cell clonotypes picked up by TCRB sequencing did not appear to be linked to pseudoprogression.

A remark on this clone: No antigen is known for it. Base qualities are missing; no much larger clone stands one base away.

The method behind the library was the immunoSEQ multiplex PCR assay. Rearranged TCR beta chain sequences were amplified using the hsTCRB Kit according to the manufacturer's protocol. An Illumina MiSeq was used to sequence the TCRB libraries. Turning to the authors' computational methods: The proprietary platform of the kit vendor was used for demultiplexing, trimming and gene mapping. TCRdb took over this immuneACCESS table, retaining in-frame rearrangements with V and J assigned. Such tables are incomplete; in checked studies, under half of the missing clones stem from an unresolved V gene, and the remainder is unexplained. Clone size and the V and J calls come from that table; the DNA yielded D and trimming. In this sample the table shows tens of thousands of clones, roughly 71% of which occur a single time. Jointly, the top ten make up over 4% of the sample. According to the study, the label for this sample's time point signals: week 35, safety follow-up. A 20-mer mutant IDH1 peptide at 300 micrograms in Montanide made up each vaccine dose, which was injected subcutaneously together with topical imiquimod. Eight vaccinations were administered to patients in weeks 1, 3, 5, 7, 11, 15, 19 and 23, corresponding to visits V03 through V10. All donors had newly diagnosed IDH1-mutant astrocytomas of WHO grade 3 or 4 that showed loss of nuclear ATRX. The samples were drawn from NOA16, a multicentre, single-arm, open-label phase I trial in Germany that tested a mutant IDH1 peptide vaccine in humans for the first time. Genomic DNA for TCRB sequencing was extracted from EDTA blood using the DNeasy Blood and Tissue Kit.

The TCR was taken from a man aged 50 to 60 with glioma. Source: PBMCs, taken from a glioma patient whose treatment included an IDH1 peptide vaccine.

The sequence in DNA is TGCGCCAGCAGCCAAGGGGGGGGAGGCTACGAGCAGTACTTC. The encoded protein is CASSQGGGGYEQYF. This chain is built from TRBV4-1 and TRBJ2-7, and 7 junctional nucleotides match TRBD2. Including the terminal cysteine and phenylalanine, the CDR3 comprises 14 residues. Solely the CDR3 DNA is kept, with 42 bases framed from the first base. Trimming accounts for 1 base at V and 3 bases at J, while the number of junction bases matched to no gene is 3. CDR1 is given as MGHRA and CDR2 as YSYEKL, both from the germline V gene.